This T cell receptor beta chain was sequenced during a study of blood T cells in healthy people across ages. Looking at the study overall: Using template switching, researchers captured about one barcoded beta molecule for each two T cells. Whole-study findings and limits: There was no known CMV status for donors, so expanded clonotype changes were possibly confounded.

This clonotype was seen more than once but under ten times. Its target is not known. In terms of origin and age, donors were healthy Caucasian individuals from Russia aged roughly 6 to 95. Total RNA was isolated from each sample in quantities of at least 6 micrograms. This CDR3 contains 14 residues. V was clipped by 4 bases and J by 3 bases, with 11 bases between them. Germline loops: CDR1 SGDLS, CDR2 YYNGEE. Sample-barcoded 5' priming and a J-beta primer mix drove a second PCR of roughly 6 to 12 cycles. TCRdb analysed the 5' RACE reads with MiXCR anew, one entry per CDR3 protein. The sample includes over 1,200,000 distinct CDR3 sequences, roughly 64% of them seen just once.

Sequencing input: blood. The source is a man aged 18 to 29 in good health. V and J are TRBV9 and TRBJ1-5; a weak D match, TRBD1 (6 bases). The CDR3 bases are TGTGCCAGCAGCCAAGGGGACAACAATCAGCCCCAGCATTTT. It codes for CASSQGDNNQPQHF.